The 10 T cell receptor beta chains in this list originate from one sample, sequenced in a study of Ad26.COV2.S vaccination and SARS-CoV-2 variants. TCRdb's copy holds only in-frame clones and misses some; the assay was immunoSEQ multiplex PCR. Of roughly 350,000 clones in the sample, around 86% were seen once. Treatment here: over 15 received Ad26.COV2.S at low or high dose, single or two shots; about 5 received placebo; per-sample allocation not given. The investigators took samples on day 63 after the first vaccine or placebo injection. The specimen was peripheral blood, collected in a trial of Ad26.COV2.S vaccine versus placebo. Source of these receptors: a person between 18 and 65 years old who received the Ad26.COV2.S COVID-19 vaccine or a placebo.

V gene TRBV18 combines with J gene TRBJ1-5; the match to TRBD1 covers 7 bases. After removal of 2 bases from V and 4 bases from J, the junction contained 8 bases not matched to a gene. Germline assignment: CDR1 KGHSH and CDR2 LQKENI. The length of the CDR3 is 16 residues. CDR3 loop: CASSPGDDRANQPQHF. The DNA of the CDR3 is TGTGCCAGCTCACCAGGTGATGACAGGGCAAATCAGCCCCAGCATTTT.

The chain uses TRBV27 and TRBJ1-4, with a tentative D call TRBD1 (5 bases). V was cut by 8 bases and J by 5 bases, with 18 bases left in between. CDR3 length: 15 residues. Germline V CDR1 and CDR2: MNHEY, SMNVEV (reference sequence). The CDR3 here is CASSRGSGINEKLFF. CDR3 nucleotide sequence: TGTGCCAGCTCCCGAGGTTCAGGGATAAATGAAAAACTGTTTTTT.

The chain links TRBV6-5 to TRBJ2-1; TRBD2 is a possible D gene (5 bases). The CDR3 is made up of 15 amino acids. Germline assignment: CDR1 MNHEY and CDR2 SVGAGI. V was shortened by 2 bases and J by 4 bases, with 12 bases between the two germline ends. The CDR3 DNA is TGTGCCAGCAGTTACGAGGGCTACTTATACAATGAGCAGTTCTTC. Amino acid sequence: CASSYEGYLYNEQFF.

The rearrangement links TRBV30 to TRBJ2-2; TRBD2 might be the D (5 bases). Germline values: CDR1 GTSNPN, CDR2 SVGIG (reference sequence). The CDR3 extends over 11 amino acids. Between the trimmed V and J ends, which lost 7 bases and 5 bases, there was a span of 8 bases. DNA for the CDR3: TGTGCCTCGACGGGGACCGGGGAGCTGTTTTTT. Its translation: CASTGTGELFF.

The rearrangement links TRBV7-2 to TRBJ2-7; TRBD1 might be the D (7 bases). The CDR3 runs 14 residues. The V end was cut by 8 bases, the J end by 6 bases, with 20 bases between. The germline gives CDR1 SGHTA, CDR2 FQGNSA. The CDR3 reads CASDPGGWGGEQYF. The CDR3, as DNA: TGTGCCAGCGACCCAGGGGGGTGGGGTGGCGAGCAGTACTTC.

Points on this clone: Relative to the germline gene, one junction end is altered; a read error may explain this. V usage is TRBV10-2 and J usage is TRBJ1-5; D not certain. Per germline, CDR1 WSHSY and CDR2 SAAADI. The CDR3 spans 14 residues. The CDR3 sequence: CASCDGGSNQPQHF. The CDR3, as DNA: TGCGCCAGCTGTGACGGCGGTAGCAATCAGCCCCAGCATTTT.

This clone has a handful of counts. The chain uses TRBV6-2 or TRBV6-3 and TRBJ1-1; D gene unclear. Germline CDR1 is MNHEY and CDR2 is SVGEGT. With 4 bases removed from V and 1 base from J, the gap between germline ends came to 7 bases. The CDR3 runs 13 residues. The CDR3 DNA follows: TGTGCCAGCAGTTTAAAATGGAACACTGAAGCTTTCTTT. It translates to CASSLKWNTEAFF.

The rearrangement links TRBV9 to TRBJ2-4; D unresolved. The germline V and J ends were trimmed by 4 bases and 2 bases, with 10 bases remaining between them. Germline V gene sequence: CDR1 SGDLS, CDR2 YYNGEE. The CDR3 covers 14 residues. CDR3 nucleotides: TGTGCCAGCAGCATGGGGAATCCCAAAAACATTCAGTACTTC. Translated, it gives CASSMGNPKNIQYF.

The V call is TRBV5-8, the J call TRBJ1-1; D uncertain. CDR1 and CDR2 from the germline V gene are SGHTS and YDEGEE. V lost 0 bases, J lost 0 bases, and 6 bases lay in between. The length of the CDR3 is 14 residues. The CDR3 spells CASSLVRVNTEAFF. The DNA for the CDR3 is TGTGCCAGCAGCTTGGTTCGTGTGAACACTGAAGCTTTCTTT.

This chain uses TRBV2 with TRBJ1-2; tentative D call: TRBD1 (5 bases). There are 13 residues in the CDR3. Trimming removed 6 bases from V and 8 bases from J, with 16 bases in between. Looked up from germline, CDR1 is SNHLY and CDR2 is FYNNEI. The CDR3 sequence is CASRSGTAMGYTF. The DNA for the CDR3 is TGTGCCAGCAGGTCCGGGACGGCAATGGGCTACACCTTC.